These T cell receptor beta chains were read from a single sample in a study of T cell responses to AZD1222 COVID-19 vaccine. The data were produced by immunoSEQ multiplex PCR, yet TCRdb's version contains in-frame clones alone and is incomplete. Counted here are 73,000 or so clones, roughly four fifths occurring once; the ten biggest clones make up around 5%. This specimen consisted of peripheral blood, obtained on day 0 of AZD1222 vaccination. All receptors come from an adult in good health. Both conserved end residues are part of each CDR3. A D gene is named only where the DNA matches it firmly. Some rows have no size entry. The others give once, few or many, or a class for an expanded clone.

D: -
J: TRBJ1-1
size: few
V: TRBV7-9
DNA: TGTGCCAGCAGCTCGGAAAATGATTGGGCTTTCTTT
CDR3: CASSSENDWAFF

D: TRBD1
J: TRBJ1-2
size: -
V: TRBV9
DNA: TGTGCCAGCAGCGCGCAGGGGGATGGCTACACCTTC
CDR3: CASSAQGDGYTF

D: TRBD1
J: TRBJ2-3
size: -
V: TRBV9
DNA: TGTGCCAGCAGCGTAGAAGGACAGGCCACAGATACGCAGTATTTT
CDR3: CASSVEGQATDTQYF

D: -
J: TRBJ2-7
size: -
V: TRBV7-9
DNA: TGTGCCAGCAGCTCATACTACGAGCAGTACTTC
CDR3: CASSSYYEQYF

D: TRBD1
J: TRBJ2-1
size: -
V: TRBV7-6
DNA: TGTGCCAGCAGCGTCGGGACAGGGTTTCGAGAGCAGTTCTTC
CDR3: CASSVGTGFREQFF

D: -
J: TRBJ2-7
size: once
V: TRBV27
DNA: TGTGCCAGCAGTTACACGATCTCCTACGAGCAGTACTTC
CDR3: CASSYTISYEQYF

D: TRBD1
J: TRBJ1-4
size: -
V: TRBV27
DNA: TGTGCCAGCAGCCACCTGGGACAGGGGGCAATATTGGATGAAAAACTGTTTTTT
CDR3: CASSHLGQGAILDEKLFF

D: -
J: TRBJ2-3
size: -
V: TRBV19
DNA: TGTGCCAGTAGAAATCCTGGGGCCGATACGCAGTATTTT
CDR3: CASRNPGADTQYF

D: TRBD1
J: TRBJ1-2
size: -
V: TRBV29-1
DNA: TGCAGCGTTGGGGCAACAGGGGCGATTAACTATGGCTACACCTTC
CDR3: CSVGATGAINYGYTF

D: TRBD1
J: TRBJ2-5
size: -
V: TRBV6-5
DNA: TGTGCCAGCACTTCTCTACAGGGGGCCCAAGAGACCCAGTACTTC
CDR3: CASTSLQGAQETQYF

D: -
J: TRBJ1-5
size: -
V: TRBV5-4
DNA: TGTGCCAGCAGCTTGGGGGGGGGCCGTTCTAATCAGCCCCAGCATTTT
CDR3: CASSLGGGRSNQPQHF

D: TRBD2
J: TRBJ2-2
size: -
V: TRBV7-9
DNA: TGTGCCAGCAGCCCAGGACTAGCGACCGGGGAGCTGTTTTTT
CDR3: CASSPGLATGELFF

D: -
J: TRBJ2-1
size: -
V: TRBV7-8
DNA: TGTGCCAGCAGCCCTCGGACAGAACCTCCCTACAATGAGCAGTTCTTC
CDR3: CASSPRTEPPYNEQFF

D: -
J: TRBJ1-4
size: -
V: TRBV25-1
DNA: TGTGCCAGCAGTGAACGTGTAGCCGCAACTAATGAAAAACTGTTTTTT
CDR3: CASSERVAATNEKLFF

D: -
J: TRBJ2-7
size: -
V: TRBV5-5
DNA: TGTGCCAGCAGCTTCGACAGGGTGGGGGGCTACGAGCAGTACTTC
CDR3: CASSFDRVGGYEQYF

D: -
J: TRBJ1-4
size: -
V: TRBV18
DNA: TGTGCCAGCTCTCCTTCAACTAATGAAAAACTGTTTTTT
CDR3: CASSPSTNEKLFF